A single sample gave rise to the 3 T cell receptor beta chains below, sequenced in a study of regulatory T cells in long-lasting Graves disease. According to the study, TCR beta libraries were built with iRepertoire HTBI primers and CDR3-region Arm-PCR. Each CDR3 protein gets one entry after TCRdb re-called the multiplex PCR reads with MiXCR. Among more than 650,000 distinct CDR3 sequences listed, 25% to 35% were seen once. Described time point: persistent/refractory GD, antithyroid drugs over 5 years with positive TRAb. Construction of the TCR library relied on RNA isolated from PBMCs. The specimen comprised peripheral blood mononuclear cells (PBMCs), sampled when the disease was refractory, from a patient treated with antithyroid drugs. Receptor source: a female donor with Graves disease.

The V and J genes are TRBV28 and TRBJ1-2; the match to TRBD1 covers 8 bases. Germline V gene sequence: CDR1 MDHEN, CDR2 SYDVKM. This CDR3 has 15 residues. V was clipped by 6 bases and J by 5 bases; unmatched bases: 11. The CDR3 DNA reads as TGTGCCAGCAGCTTAGTCGACAGGGGATATTATGGCTACACCTTC. This encodes CASSLVDRGYYGYTF.

This chain joins TRBV15 and TRBJ1-2; 10 bases are shared with TRBD1. This CDR3 is 15 amino acids long. CDR1 is LNHNV and CDR2 is YYDKDF in the germline V gene (reference sequence). Unmatched junction bases numbered 3, after V lost 1 base and J lost 4 bases. The CDR3 sequence: CATSRGTGGIYGYTF. The CDR3 DNA is TGTGCCACCAGCAGAGGGACAGGGGGGATCTATGGCTACACCTTC.

This clonotype was seen a few times. The chain uses TRBV28 and TRBJ1-1, with D hard to call. The germline CDR1 and CDR2 sequences are MDHEN and SYDVKM. The CDR3 contains 14 residues. Trimming took 5 bases from V and 5 from J, leaving 15 bases between them. For the CDR3, the DNA is TGTGCCAGCAGTCAGACCGGGGATTTGACTGAAGCTTTCTTT. Encoded protein: CASSQTGDLTEAFF.